This T cell receptor (beta chain) was sequenced during a study of blood T cell repertoires in COVID-19. Study in general: Acute and convalescent COVID-19 samples came from the United States, Italy and Spain. T cells, B-cell-depleted T cells, or PBMCs supplied cDNA or gDNA.

As originally analysed: Amplification of reference gene primers provided the estimated nucleated cell counts. Measured with immunoSEQ multiplex PCR; TCRdb has only the in-frame clones, and not every one. The DNA gave D and trimming, while V, J and clone size come from that table. The sample carries under 150,000 clones, roughly 80% recorded once. CDR1 is LGHNA, CDR2 YNFKEQ, per germline. Between the trimmed V and J ends, which lost 4 bases and 0 bases, there was a span of 6 bases. CDR3 size: 13 residues. Sequenced material: peripheral blood. This TCR was sampled from a man between 50 and 59 years old with acute or convalescent COVID-19. The rearrangement links TRBV4-2 to TRBJ1-1; D not resolved. CDR3 loop: CASSLRLNTEAFF. For the CDR3, the DNA is TGTGCCAGCAGCCTGCGGTTGAACACTGAAGCTTTCTTT.